Below, 6 T cell receptor beta chains from the same sample are listed, as sequenced in a study of cytomegalovirus exposure and HLA in healthy donors. PCR employed 60 Vbeta and 13 Jbeta primers. Sequenced by immunoSEQ multiplex PCR; TCRdb stores in-frame clones only, minus some. This sample carries about 130,000 clones, 80% of them seen once, and the ten largest clones take over 3%. Sequencing input: PBMCs. The receptors stem from a woman in her forties in good health and CMV-seronegative.

The count of this clone is one. CDR3 sequence (DNA): TGTGCCAGCAGCCAATTAAGGACAGGGGTCCACGAGCAGTACTTC. It specifies CASSQLRTGVHEQYF. This chain joins TRBV16 and TRBJ2-7, with 9 bases that match TRBD1. The CDR3 has 15 amino acids. Germline CDR1 KGHSY, CDR2 FQNENV. Unmatched junction bases numbered 6, after V lost 1 base and J lost 5 bases. Full variable domain (missing parts from reference TRBV16 and TRBJ2-7): GEEVAQTPKHLVRGEGQKAKLYCAPIKGHSYVFWYQQVLKNEFKFLISFQNENVFDETGMPKERFSAKCLPNSPCSLEIQATKLEDSAVYFCASSQLRTGVHEQYFGPGTRLTVT.

The gene calls are TRBV4-1 and TRBJ1-5, with 8 bases matching TRBD1. The trim removed 0 bases at V and 3 bases at J, leaving 1 base unmatched. Germline loops: CDR1 MGHRA, CDR2 YSYEKL. The CDR3 sequence is 15 residues long. The CDR3 reads CASSQEDRVNQPQHF. The CDR3 coding sequence is TGCGCCAGCAGCCAAGAGGACAGGGTCAATCAGCCCCAGCATTTT.

This rearrangement joins TRBV7-6 to TRBJ1-3, with 11 positions matching TRBD1. Trimming removed 3 bases from V and 0 bases from J; junction bases left unmatched: 13. The CDR3 is 20 residues long. Germline CDR1 SGHVS, CDR2 FNYEAQ. This CDR3 reads CASSLGAGTGGSHSGNTIYF. CDR3 coding DNA: TGTGCCAGCAGCTTGGGGGCCGGGACAGGGGGTTCTCACTCTGGAAACACCATATATTTT.

The CDR3: CASSLDGGEAFF. DNA of the CDR3: TGTGCCAGCAGCTTGGACGGGGGTGAAGCTTTCTTT. The gene calls are TRBV5-6 and TRBJ1-1, with D maybe TRBD1 (5 bases). This CDR3 has 12 residues. Trimming removed 0 bases from V and 7 bases from J, with 7 bases in between. Germline CDR1 is SGHDT and CDR2 is YYEEEE.

V and J are TRBV5-1 and TRBJ2-4; 7 bases align to TRBD1. V lost 0 bases and J lost 9; bases outside the gene matches: 9. This CDR3 has 15 residues. The germline V gene has CDR1 SGHRS and CDR2 YFSETQ. The DNA for the CDR3 is TGCGCCAGCAGCTTGGCCGCAGGGGGTGAGGGCATTCAGTACTTC. The encoded protein is CASSLAAGGEGIQYF.

The chain has TRBV28 and TRBJ1-3, with 8 bases identical to TRBD1. The CDR3 is made up of 14 amino acids. V shed 2 bases, J shed 8 bases, and the junction held 5 bases outside the gene matches. CDR1 and CDR2 from the germline V gene are MDHEN and SYDVKM. The DNA of the CDR3 is TGTGCCAGCAGTTTAGACAGGGGCGTCGACACCATATATTTT. The encoded protein is CASSLDRGVDTIYF.